Listed here are 20 T cell receptor beta chains from one sample, sequenced in a study of CD8 T cells in ankylosing spondylitis. TCRdb reanalysed the 5' RACE reads using MiXCR and keeps one entry per CDR3 protein. The table records 150,000 to 200,000 distinct CDR3 sequences, about 32% of them present only once. Source material: synovial fluid, either unsorted or a sorted T cell fraction (not recorded which). Every receptor here comes from a male donor with ankylosing spondylitis.

This clonotype was seen ten or more times. The chain links TRBV6-1 to TRBJ1-4, with a possible D match to TRBD1 (6 bases). Trimming took 8 bases from V and 8 from J, leaving 21 bases between them. In germline, CDR1 is MNHNS, CDR2 SASEGT. This CDR3 spans 15 amino acids. The CDR3 DNA reads TGTGCCAGCGGGGTCAGGGGAGGCTTTGGGGAAAAACTGTTTTTT. It codes for CASGVRGGFGEKLFF.

The chain carries TRBV6-1 and TRBJ2-1, with 8 bases identical to TRBD2. V gave up 3 bases and J gave up 6 bases; unmatched junction bases: 16. The CDR3 loop spans 18 amino acids. CDR1 and CDR2 (germline): MNHNS, SASEGT. CDR3 sequence: CASSDGMVGLGGANEQFF. As DNA, the CDR3 is TGTGCCAGCAGTGATGGGATGGTGGGACTAGGGGGGGCCAATGAGCAGTTCTTC.

The chain uses TRBV6-5 and TRBJ1-2; TRBD1 might be the D (6 bases). The CDR3 consists of 15 residues. V lost 0 bases and J lost 7, with 15 bases in between. Germline V gene lookup returns CDR1 MNHEY and CDR2 SVGAGI. The chain's CDR3 is CASSYSFGGAGGYTF. In DNA form, the CDR3 reads TGTGCCAGCAGTTACTCGTTTGGGGGCGCGGGTGGCTACACCTTC.

The chain links TRBV3-1 to TRBJ1-1, with D unresolved. The V gene's germline CDR1 is LGHDT and CDR2 YNNKEL (reference sequence). Trimming stripped 1 base from V and 3 bases from J, with 3 bases between. This CDR3 has 12 residues. This CDR3 reads CASSQGYTEAFF. The DNA for the CDR3 is TGTGCCAGCAGCCAAGGGTACACTGAAGCTTTCTTT.

This clonotype came up a few times. This chain connects TRBV15 to TRBJ1-1, with no clear D. CDR3 size: 15 residues. Between the trimmed V and J ends, which lost 5 bases and 4 bases, there was a span of 17 bases. Germline assignment: CDR1 LNHNV and CDR2 YYDKDF (reference sequence). In nucleotides, the CDR3 is TGTGCCACCAGCCGGCAGCCGCCTATCGGCACTGAAGCTTTCTTT. As protein: CATSRQPPIGTEAFF.

This clonotype was observed many times. This rearrangement joins TRBV10-3 to TRBJ1-1; D is perhaps TRBD1 (5 bases). V gave up 2 bases and J gave up 1 base, with 11 bases separating them. CDR3 length: 15 amino acids. Germline CDR1 and CDR2: ENHRY and SYGVKD. CDR3 amino acids: CAISESRDGNTEAFF. In nucleotides, the CDR3 is TGTGCCATCAGTGAGAGTAGGGACGGGAACACTGAAGCTTTCTTT.

This clonotype has just a few counts. J is TRBJ1-4 and V is TRBV7-2, with 9 bases aligning to TRBD1. Germline V lookup: CDR1 SGHTA, CDR2 FQGNSA. There are 14 residues in the CDR3. Germline trimming cut 5 bases from V and 8 bases from J; bases unmatched to any gene: 6. CDR3 sequence: CASSQTGGGEKLFF. The CDR3 DNA is TGTGCCAGCAGCCAGACAGGGGGAGGCGAAAAACTGTTTTTT.

The V gene is TRBV30, the J gene TRBJ1-1; no reliable D call. Trimming cost V 0 bases and J 0 bases, with 5 bases left between them. The CDR3 consists of 13 residues. Per germline, CDR1 GTSNPN and CDR2 SVGIG (reference sequence). CDR3: CAWSVWLNTEAFF. For the CDR3, the DNA is TGTGCCTGGAGTGTATGGTTGAACACTGAAGCTTTCTTT. The full variable domain, in which reference TRBV30 and TRBJ1-1 provide the parts outside the CDR3, is SQTIHQWPATLVQPVGSPLSLECTVEGTSNPNLYWYRQAAGRGLQLLFYSVGIGQISSEVPQNLSASRPQDRQFILSSKKLLLSDSGFYLCAWSVWLNTEAFFGQGTRLTVV.

The J gene is TRBJ2-7, the V gene TRBV4-1, with 12 bases that match TRBD2. CDR1 is MGHRA, CDR2 YSYEKL, per germline. Unmatched junction bases numbered 11, after V lost 4 bases and J lost 4 bases. The CDR3 sequence is 17 residues long. CDR3 protein: CASSPTSSSGGAYEQYF. CDR3 in DNA: TGCGCCAGCAGCCCCACGTCCTCTAGCGGGGGGGCGTACGAGCAGTACTTC.

In its sample, this clonotype was seen a few times. The genes are TRBV18 and TRBJ2-1, with D uncertain. Germline assignment: CDR1 KGHSH and CDR2 LQKENI. The CDR3 sequence is 17 residues long. Trimming stripped 2 bases from V and 9 bases from J, with 23 bases between. The CDR3 loop reads CASSPTLDPWDHAEQFF. The CDR3 DNA reads as TGTGCCAGCTCACCAACCCTGGACCCCTGGGATCACGCTGAGCAGTTCTTC.

This sequence joins TRBV18 and TRBJ2-7, with D hard to call. Per germline, CDR1 KGHSH and CDR2 LQKENI. V lost 3 bases and J lost 3, with 9 bases in between. There are 13 residues in the CDR3. Here the CDR3 DNA reads TGTGCCAGCTCACCGGCAGCGAGCTACGAGCAGTACTTC. It yields the protein CASSPAASYEQYF.

This clonotype was detected many times. The genes are TRBV3-1 and TRBJ1-2; D is perhaps TRBD1 (5 bases). The CDR3 extends over 14 amino acids. Trimming cost V 0 bases and J 4 bases, with 9 bases left between them. CDR1 and CDR2 (germline): LGHDT, YNNKEL (reference sequence). As DNA, the CDR3 is TGTGCCAGCAGCCAAGATGGGGGAGGCTATGGCTACACCTTC. Amino acids: CASSQDGGGYGYTF.

This clonotype has ten or more counts. V is TRBV25-1 and J is TRBJ2-7; D is uncertain. CDR1 is MGHDK and CDR2 is SYGVNS in the germline V gene. The V gene lost 7 bases and the J gene lost 3 bases, with 13 bases spanning the gap. CDR3 length equals 13 residues. The CDR3 nucleotides read TGTGCCAGCACCCCATCGGGCAGCTACGAGCAGTACTTC. This sequence encodes CASTPSGSYEQYF.

The V call is TRBV5-1, the J call TRBJ2-1; possibly TRBD2 for D (5 bases). CDR1 is SGHRS, CDR2 YFSETQ, per germline. Trimming took off 5 bases at V and 2 bases at J, with 11 bases between the two ends. The CDR3 contains 14 residues. CDR3 DNA: TGCGCCAGCAGGCGGGCAGGTACCTACAATGAGCAGTTCTTC. This encodes CASRRAGTYNEQFF.

The chain couples TRBV20-1 to TRBJ1-2, with 7 bases lining up with TRBD1. The trim removed 0 bases at V and 10 bases at J, leaving 5 bases unmatched. Germline assignment: CDR1 DFQATT and CDR2 SNEGSKA (reference sequence). The CDR3 runs to 12 residues. CDR3 in DNA: TGCAGTGCTAGAGAGGGACAGCCTTCCTACACCTTC. Translating gives CSAREGQPSYTF.

The V gene is TRBV5-1, the J gene TRBJ1-1; 10 bases match TRBD1. V was pared by 4 bases and J by 12 bases, with 9 bases of the junction left unmatched. Germline V gene data show CDR1 as SGHRS and CDR2 as YFSETQ. The CDR3 extends over 13 amino acids. CDR3 nucleotides: TGCGCCAGCAGCGCCGGGACAGGGGTCGCGTCTTTCTTT. Its translation is CASSAGTGVASFF.

The genes are TRBV4-1 and TRBJ2-1; the match to TRBD2 covers 13 bases. From germline, CDR1 is MGHRA and CDR2 YSYEKL. With V trimmed by 0 bases and J by 5 bases, 7 bases remained unmatched. CDR3 length: 18 amino acids. This CDR3 reads CASSQEWGGTSGDNEQFF. Here the CDR3 DNA reads TGCGCCAGCAGCCAAGAGTGGGGAGGGACTAGCGGGGACAATGAGCAGTTCTTC.

The chain has TRBV29-1 and TRBJ1-2; 8 bases align to TRBD1. With V trimmed by 4 bases and J by 3 bases, 4 bases remained unmatched. Germline V lookup: CDR1 SQVTM, CDR2 ANQGSEA. The CDR3 is 13 amino acids. The CDR3 spells CSVAQGGDYGYTF. The DNA of the CDR3 is TGCAGCGTTGCACAGGGGGGCGACTATGGCTACACCTTC.

The chain uses TRBV18 and TRBJ1-1; D not certain. In germline, CDR1 is KGHSH, CDR2 LQKENI. This CDR3 contains 13 residues. Trimming left V 3 bases short and J 1 base short, with 6 bases between. This chain's CDR3 is CASSPGRNTEAFF. The CDR3 region has the DNA TGTGCCAGCTCACCGGGGAGGAACACTGAAGCTTTCTTT.

This clonotype was counted only a few times. The chain employs TRBV9 and TRBJ1-4, with 7 bases matching TRBD1. CDR1 and CDR2 (germline): SGDLS, YYNGEE. V dropped 2 bases and J dropped 4; count of bases not matched to a gene: 5. This CDR3 spans 15 amino acids. CDR3: CASSVLGTVNEKLFF. The CDR3 DNA reads TGTGCCAGCAGCGTCCTCGGGACAGTTAATGAAAAACTGTTTTTT.